Listed below are T cell receptor beta chains from one sample, sequenced in a study of blood T cell repertoires in COVID-19. Profiling relied on immunoSEQ multiplex PCR, and the TCRdb table lists in-frame clones only, not all of them. The sample has around 230,000 clones; 83% are singletons. The sample taken for sequencing was peripheral blood. The receptors come from a woman between 40 and 55 years old with active or convalescent COVID-19. Each CDR3 is given without its conserved first and last residue.

TRBV6-2/TRBV6-3	TRBJ2-6	ASSYSRTGAGANVLT
TRBV7-2	TRBJ1-2	ASSLSTGPYGYT
TRBV6-5	TRBJ1-2	ASSYQGFGYT
TRBV7-9	TRBJ2-1	ASSLDPGLAGGKV
TRBV7-2	TRBJ2-7	ASSPGGTISTYEQY
TRBV18	TRBJ2-3	ASSPSFADTQY
TRBV6-4	TRBJ2-7	ASSDSPVVPGYEQY
TRBV1	TRBJ1-1	TSSSDPGQPNTEAF
TRBV2	TRBJ2-4	ASSSAGIAKNIQY
TRBV4-1	TRBJ1-1	ASSQAGRGTEAF
TRBV5-8	TRBJ1-4	ASSLLGTTGNEKLF
TRBV15	TRBJ2-5	ATSISLAPQETQY
TRBV6-5	TRBJ1-3	ASISGGSGNTIY
TRBV5-1	TRBJ2-7	ASSLSTSGSYEQY
TRBV4-1	TRBJ2-2	ASSQGTLELF
TRBV5-4	TRBJ1-1	ASSLEAGNTEAF
TRBV6-2/TRBV6-3	TRBJ1-1	ASSRTGVNEAF
TRBV29-1	TRBJ1-2	SVPHPNYGYT
TRBV29-1	TRBJ2-3	SVHGLAGGPDTQY
TRBV19	TRBJ1-5	ASSTNRDQPQH
TRBV19	TRBJ1-1	ASLRARVDTEAF
TRBV9	TRBJ1-3	ASSEAGSGNTIY
TRBV15	TRBJ1-1	ATSRDRANTEAF
TRBV30	TRBJ1-4	AWSRGGQNEKLF
TRBV4-2	TRBJ2-2	ASSPGGGGSGELF
TRBV29-1	TRBJ2-7	SVAPGQGTYEQY
TRBV5-5	TRBJ1-3	ASSFGNRAGDTIY